Described below is a single TCR beta chain sequence and its context. As yet, its antigen is unknown. The deep-level immunoSEQ assay was used. Profiling relied on immunoSEQ multiplex PCR, and the TCRdb table lists in-frame clones only, not all of them. The sample has 2 million to 3 million clones, roughly 93% seen once. This specimen belongs to a study of shared clonotypes between healthy human individuals. Study-wide points: Estimated richness was generally greater in naive than memory subsets.

Looked up from germline, CDR1 is SGHDN and CDR2 is FVKESK. CDR3 length: 15 amino acids. Trimming took 5 bases from V and 4 from J; bases not matched to a gene: 9. This TCR came from a man aged 18 to 35 in good health. Some clones in this sample may be carry-over from other donors' samples. The source material was naive CD4+ T cells from PBMCs. The subset: CD45RA+ positively selected. V usage is TRBV14 and J usage is TRBJ1-2; the match to TRBD1 covers 8 bases. The CDR3: CASSNWTGKGYGYTF. For the CDR3, the DNA is TGTGCCAGCAGCAACTGGACAGGGAAGGGCTATGGCTACACCTTC.